This section outlines one TCR beta chain sequence together with its context. Its antigen target is currently unknown. Within one base of it there is no much larger clone, and no base qualities were kept. The protocol used for the library was the immunoSEQ multiplex PCR assay. TCRdb took over this immuneACCESS table, retaining in-frame rearrangements with V and J assigned. Such tables are incomplete; in checked studies, under half of the missing clones stem from an unresolved V gene, and the remainder is unexplained. The sample includes about 110,000 clones, with over 60% observed a single time. The ten top clones hold approximately 4.7% of the sample. Per the germline V gene, SGHTA is the CDR1 and FQGTGA is the CDR2. The trim is 1 base for V and 2 bases for J, with a gap of 7 bases between the germline ends. From the cysteine through the phenylalanine, the CDR3 covers 14 amino acids. Left in the record is the CDR3 DNA by itself, 42 bases read in frame from the first base.

This specimen belongs to a study of PD-1 blockade in mismatch repair-deficient tumors (TCRdb year 2017). Study-level background: Between late 2013 and late 2016, 86 consecutive patients with about 12 mismatch repair-deficient cancer types, all previously treated and progressing, were enrolled in the trial. Tumor-associated T cell clones were tracked in the peripheral blood of patients responding to PD-1 blockade by deep sequencing of TCR CDR3 regions. The research as a whole found: Rapid expansion after pembrolizumab followed by contraction, generally before radiologic responses, was shown by tumor-resident clones, which were often undetectable in blood before treatment.

For every enrolled patient, mismatch repair deficiency was confirmed by either polymerase chain reaction or immunohistochemistry. TCR sequencing was performed for a few patients who responded to pembrolizumab therapy. Pembrolizumab PD-1 blockade was prospectively tested in advanced mismatch repair-deficient cancers, regardless of tissue of origin, in the phase II trial. Peripheral blood T cell samples were serially collected before and at multiple times after PD-1 blockade was started. Blood sampling times were reported as weeks after the first pembrolizumab dose. The source material was peripheral blood, sampled about 60 weeks after starting pembrolizumab. The chain joins TRBV7-3 to TRBJ2-3; the best D guess is TRBD2, with 5 bases matching. This sequence originates from an adult with mismatch repair-deficient cancer. The DNA sequence reads TGTGCCAGCAGCTTAATTAGCGCCACAGATACGCAGTATTTT. Its protein is CASSLISATDTQYF.